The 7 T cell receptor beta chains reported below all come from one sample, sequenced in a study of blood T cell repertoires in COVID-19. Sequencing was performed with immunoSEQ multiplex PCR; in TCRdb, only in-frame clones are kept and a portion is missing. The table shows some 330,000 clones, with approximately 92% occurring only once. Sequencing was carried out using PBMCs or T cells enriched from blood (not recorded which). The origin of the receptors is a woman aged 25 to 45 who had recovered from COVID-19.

The chain's CDR3 is CASSPAGGERVGGYTF. The CDR3, as DNA: TGTGCCAGTAGCCCTGCGGGGGGCGAGAGGGTCGGTGGCTACACCTTC. This rearrangement joins TRBV19 to TRBJ1-2; the D gene is possibly TRBD1 (6 bases). Germline-derived CDR1 and CDR2 are LNHDA and SQIVND (reference sequence). The CDR3 contains 16 residues. V dropped 6 bases and J dropped 7 bases, with 24 bases sitting between them. The full variable domain, its missing parts supplied by reference TRBV19 and TRBJ1-2, is DGGITQSPKYLFRKEGQNVTLSCEQNLNHDAMYWYRQDPGQGLRLIYYSQIVNDFQKGDIAEGYSVSREKKESFPLTVTSAQKNPTAFYLCASSPAGGERVGGYTFGSGTRLTVV.

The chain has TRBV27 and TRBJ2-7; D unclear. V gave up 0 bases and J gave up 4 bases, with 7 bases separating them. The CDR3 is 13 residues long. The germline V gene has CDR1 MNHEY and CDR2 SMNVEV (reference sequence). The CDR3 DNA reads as TGTGCCAGCAGTTTATCTACGGGTTACGAGCAGTACTTC. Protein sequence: CASSLSTGYEQYF.

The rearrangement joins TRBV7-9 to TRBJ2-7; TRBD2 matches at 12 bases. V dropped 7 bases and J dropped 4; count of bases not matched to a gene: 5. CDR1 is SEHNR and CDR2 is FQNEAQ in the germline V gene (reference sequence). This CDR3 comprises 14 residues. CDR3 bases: TGTGCCAGCACCTCGACTAGCGGGAGTTACGAGCAGTACTTC. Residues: CASTSTSGSYEQYF. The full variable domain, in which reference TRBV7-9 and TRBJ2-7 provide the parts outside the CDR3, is DTGVSQNPRHKITKRGQNVTFRCDPISEHNRLYWYRQTLGQGPEFLTYFQNEAQLEKSRLLSDRFSAERPKGSFSTLEIQRTEQGDSAMYLCASTSTSGSYEQYFGPGTRLTVT.

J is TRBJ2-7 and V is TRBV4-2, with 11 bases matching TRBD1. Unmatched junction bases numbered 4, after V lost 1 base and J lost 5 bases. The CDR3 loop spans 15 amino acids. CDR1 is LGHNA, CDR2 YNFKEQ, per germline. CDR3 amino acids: CASSQGWDRGNEQYF. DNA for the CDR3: TGTGCCAGCAGCCAAGGTTGGGACAGGGGGAACGAGCAGTACTTC.

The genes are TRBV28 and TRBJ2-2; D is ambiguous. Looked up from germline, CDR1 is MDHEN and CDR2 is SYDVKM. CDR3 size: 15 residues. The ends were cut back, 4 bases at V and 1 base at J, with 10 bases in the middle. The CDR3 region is CASSSLGLNTGELFF. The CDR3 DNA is TGTGCCAGCAGTTCCCTGGGCCTGAACACCGGGGAGCTGTTTTTT. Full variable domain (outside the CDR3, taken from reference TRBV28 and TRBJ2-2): DVKVTQSSRYLVKRTGEKVFLECVQDMDHENMFWYRQDPGLGLRLIYFSYDVKMKEKGDIPEGYSVSREKKERFSLILESASTNQTSMYLCASSSLGLNTGELFFGEGSRLTVL.

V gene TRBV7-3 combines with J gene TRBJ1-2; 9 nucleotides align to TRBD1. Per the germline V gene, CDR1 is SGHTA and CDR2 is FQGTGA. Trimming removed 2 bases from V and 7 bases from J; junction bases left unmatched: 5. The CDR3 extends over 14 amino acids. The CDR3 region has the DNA TGTGCCAGCAGCTTAGAACAGGGGGCAGGTGGCTACACCTTC. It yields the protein CASSLEQGAGGYTF.

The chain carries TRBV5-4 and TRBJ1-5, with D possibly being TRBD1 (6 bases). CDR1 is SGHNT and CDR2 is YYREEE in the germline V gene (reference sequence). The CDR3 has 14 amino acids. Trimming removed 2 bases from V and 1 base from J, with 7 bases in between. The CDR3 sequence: CASSLRGSNQPQHF. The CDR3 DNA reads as TGTGCCAGCAGCTTAAGGGGGAGCAATCAGCCCCAGCATTTT.